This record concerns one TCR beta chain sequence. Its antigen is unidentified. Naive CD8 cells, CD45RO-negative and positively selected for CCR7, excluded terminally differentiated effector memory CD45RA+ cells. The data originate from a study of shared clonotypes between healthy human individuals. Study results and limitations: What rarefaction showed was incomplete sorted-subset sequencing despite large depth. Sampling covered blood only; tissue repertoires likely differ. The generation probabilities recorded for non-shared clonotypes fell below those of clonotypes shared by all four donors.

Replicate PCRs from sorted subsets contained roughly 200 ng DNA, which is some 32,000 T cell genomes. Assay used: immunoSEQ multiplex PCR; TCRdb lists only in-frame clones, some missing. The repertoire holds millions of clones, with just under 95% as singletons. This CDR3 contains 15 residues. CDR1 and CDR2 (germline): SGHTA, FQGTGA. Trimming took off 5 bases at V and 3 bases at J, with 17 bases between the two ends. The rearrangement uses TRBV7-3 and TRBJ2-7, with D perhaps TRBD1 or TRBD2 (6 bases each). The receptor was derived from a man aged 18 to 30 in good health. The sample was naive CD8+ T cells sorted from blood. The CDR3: CASSQEGGGNYEQYF. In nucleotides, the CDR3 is TGTGCCAGCAGCCAGGAGGGTGGGGGCAACTACGAGCAGTACTTC.